This T cell receptor beta chain was retrieved from a study of cytomegalovirus exposure and HLA in healthy donors. Study-wide results and caveats: The study flagged around 160 TCR beta chains as cytomegalovirus-associated. Rarity marked most TCR sequences, yet some public TCRs occurred in many donors. It was reportedly the case that the classifier diagnosed cytomegalovirus status with high specificity and sensitivity.

The donors formed part of the 120-subject validation cohort, distinct from the approximately 640-subject first cohort. Looked up from germline, CDR1 is MNHEY and CDR2 is SMNVEV (reference sequence). Trimming cost V 2 bases and J 3 bases; bases outside gene matches: 3. The CDR3 runs to 15 residues. Turning to this clone: Its antigen is still unknown.

The repertoire was sequenced with immunoSEQ multiplex PCR; TCRdb's copy has only in-frame clones and lacks some. The sample shows roughly 150,000 clones, 88% of them seen only once. The V and J genes are TRBV27 and TRBJ2-3, with 9 bases that match TRBD1. This receptor was obtained from a man aged 18 to 30 in good health and CMV-seronegative. The sample consisted of PBMCs. The CDR3, as DNA: TGTGCCAGCAGTTTACTGACAGGGGGAACAGATACGCAGTATTTT. As protein: CASSLLTGGTDTQYF.